The sequence of this TCR beta chain was determined in a study of T cell changes during pregnancy in multiple sclerosis. The CDR3 has 13 residues. Germline V gene data show CDR1 as MNHEY and CDR2 as SMNVEV (reference sequence). Trimming removed 6 bases at V and 8 bases at J, with 16 bases between. Measured with immunoSEQ multiplex PCR; TCRdb has only the in-frame clones, and not every one. The sample shows tens of thousands of clones, about 92% of them seen only once. The starting material was peripheral blood, obtained in the third trimester of pregnancy. The receptor's source is a female donor with multiple sclerosis, enrolled in a pregnancy study. The chain employs TRBV27 and TRBJ1-2; D perhaps matches TRBD1 (6 bases). CDR3 sequence: CASRKGGAWGYTF. Here the CDR3 DNA reads TGTGCCAGCAGGAAAGGGGGAGCGTGGGGCTACACCTTC.